This entry features one T cell receptor beta chain sequence. Its matching antigen is unknown. The record originates from a study of beta chain features in type 1 diabetes. Overall study findings and caveats: Reads derived from cDNA could over-represent cells showing high TCR expression. TCRB CDR3 length was moderately but significantly reduced in all four CD4+ subsets of Type 1 diabetes patients. HLA influence on TCRB rearrangement stayed unresolved here.

Of the isolated RNA, all was reverse transcribed, and so the sequenced material was expressed TCRB transcripts. This table comes from immunoSEQ multiplex PCR, and its TCRdb copy is limited to in-frame clones, with some not included. Seen here are some 170,000 clones, roughly 60% observed once, and the top ten hold roughly 0.092%. The CDR3 consists of 15 residues. Germline assignment: CDR1 SGHTA and CDR2 FQGNSA. V shed 4 bases and J shed 6 bases, with 18 bases lying between them. This receptor was taken from a man aged 30 to 39 with type 1 diabetes. Sequencing was performed on naive CD4+ T cells from blood. The chain is built from TRBV7-2 and TRBJ1-2; D might be TRBD1 (5 bases). The CDR3 bases are TGTGCCAGCAGCTCTGGGGGGAGCCGGCTAAATGGCTACACCTTC. The encoded protein is CASSSGGSRLNGYTF.